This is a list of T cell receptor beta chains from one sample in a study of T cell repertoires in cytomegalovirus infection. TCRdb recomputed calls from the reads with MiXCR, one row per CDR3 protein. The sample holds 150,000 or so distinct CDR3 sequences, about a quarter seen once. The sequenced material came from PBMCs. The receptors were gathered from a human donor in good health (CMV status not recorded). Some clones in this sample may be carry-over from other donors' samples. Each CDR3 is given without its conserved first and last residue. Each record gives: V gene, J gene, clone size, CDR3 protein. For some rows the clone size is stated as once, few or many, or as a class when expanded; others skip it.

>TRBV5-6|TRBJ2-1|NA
ASSPRLAGGYNEQF
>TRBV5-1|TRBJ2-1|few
ASSRTSGSVEQF
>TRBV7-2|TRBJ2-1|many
ASSLDGRGDEQF
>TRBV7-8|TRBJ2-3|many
ASSPYRLLAGVNMADTQY
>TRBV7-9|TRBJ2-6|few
ASSLGPAELSGANVLT
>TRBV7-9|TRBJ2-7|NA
ASSLADDMSYEQY
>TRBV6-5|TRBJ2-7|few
ASSYSSNRAYEQY
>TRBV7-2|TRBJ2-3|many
ASSPGHYTDTQY
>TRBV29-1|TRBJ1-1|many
SVEGPNTEAF
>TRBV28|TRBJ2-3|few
ASSFDRWTSGDSSTDTQY
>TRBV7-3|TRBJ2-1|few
ASSRQGTLNNEQF
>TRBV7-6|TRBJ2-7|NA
ASSGAGSHEQY
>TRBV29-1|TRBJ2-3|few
SVHTGGGTDTQY
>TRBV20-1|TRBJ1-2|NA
SARPQGLFDGYT
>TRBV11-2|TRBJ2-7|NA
ASSFREPEFGEQY
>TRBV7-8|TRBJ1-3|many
ASKALGNTIY
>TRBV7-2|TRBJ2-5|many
ASSLGGSGETQY
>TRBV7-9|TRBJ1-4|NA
ASSLLSGNEKLF
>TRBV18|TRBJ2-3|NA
ASSPVAEDTQY
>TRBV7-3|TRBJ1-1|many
ASSLEQNTEAF
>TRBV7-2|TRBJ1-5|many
ASSLVNRGGNQPQH
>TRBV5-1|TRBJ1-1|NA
ASSFRLGLNTEAF
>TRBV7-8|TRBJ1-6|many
ASSFGTDSPLH
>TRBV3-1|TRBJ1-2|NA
ASSQGQALGQTSGYT
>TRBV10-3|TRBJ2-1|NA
AISESGKTSGHNEQF
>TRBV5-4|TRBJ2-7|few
ASSFGDQGSLRGQY
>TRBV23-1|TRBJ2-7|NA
ASSTITGQTDYEQY
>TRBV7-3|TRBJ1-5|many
ASSLSPYSNQPQH
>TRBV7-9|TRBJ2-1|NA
ASSSAPYNEQF
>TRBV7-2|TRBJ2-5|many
ASSLGGGLQETQY
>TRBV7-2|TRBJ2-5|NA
ASSLNLYQETQY
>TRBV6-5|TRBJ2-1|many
ASSYLAGTGNEQF
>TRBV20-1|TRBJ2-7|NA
SGRDRDTYEQY
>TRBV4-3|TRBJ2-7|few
ASSRRIGYEQY
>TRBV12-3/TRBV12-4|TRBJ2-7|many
ASSFSGVEQY
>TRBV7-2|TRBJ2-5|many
ASSYEQAETQY
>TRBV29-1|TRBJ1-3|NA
SALGSGNTIY
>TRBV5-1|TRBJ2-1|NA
ASSPGFAGGRNNEQF
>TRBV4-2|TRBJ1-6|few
ASSQGGAGRSSPLH
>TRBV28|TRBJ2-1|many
ASSPGLEQF
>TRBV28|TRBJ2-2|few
ASRPGTLNTGELF
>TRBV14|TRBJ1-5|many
ASSQDRGTGRNQPQH
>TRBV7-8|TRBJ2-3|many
ASSSGLAGGPGDTQY
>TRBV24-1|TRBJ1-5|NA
ATSDSQGYQPQH
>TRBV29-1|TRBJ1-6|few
SVGTGLNSPLH
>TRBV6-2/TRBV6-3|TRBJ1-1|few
ASSERYMNTEAF
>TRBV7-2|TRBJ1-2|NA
ASSRQTDDYGYT
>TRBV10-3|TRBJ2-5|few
AISDPLGGVQETQY
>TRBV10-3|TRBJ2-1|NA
AITRSGTTDNEQF
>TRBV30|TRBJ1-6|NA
AWGSPLH
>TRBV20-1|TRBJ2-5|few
SAGGDRGRETQY
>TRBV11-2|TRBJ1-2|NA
ASSLEFSYSFYGYT
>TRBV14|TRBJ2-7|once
ASIQGGRAYEQY
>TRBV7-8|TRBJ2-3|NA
ASGDTQY
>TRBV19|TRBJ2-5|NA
ASSQQGGEETQY
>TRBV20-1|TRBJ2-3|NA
SARDRTGAPTDTQY
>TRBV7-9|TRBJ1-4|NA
ASNLQTNEKLF